These 3 T cell receptor beta chains originate from one sample sequenced in a study of naive and memory T cell subsets. Two oligonucleotides, mixed equimolar, formed the beta constant-region primer covering TRBC1 and TRBC2. The ligated cDNA underwent four PCR rounds using SP2 and nested alpha and beta constant-region primers. In TCRdb, the UMI-ligation and nested PCR reads were re-called with MiXCR into one record per CDR3 protein. The repertoire holds about 120,000 distinct CDR3 sequences, 36% seen once, with approximately 0.9% in the top ten. The source material was central memory CD4+ T cells from blood. The receptor set was obtained from a human donor in good health.

This clonotype was detected only a few times. This CDR3 reads CASSPRALAEYEQYF. The DNA for the CDR3 is TGTGCCAGCAGCCCAAGGGCACTAGCGGAGTACGAGCAGTACTTC. The V gene is TRBV3-1, the J gene TRBJ2-7; 8 bases match TRBD2. Germline V gene data show CDR1 as LGHDT and CDR2 as YNNKEL (reference sequence). V was clipped by 4 bases and J by 4 bases; unmatched bases: 9. The CDR3 sequence is 15 residues long.

The chain joins TRBV11-2 to TRBJ2-4; 8 bases are a match to TRBD2. Germline V gene lookup returns CDR1 SGHAT and CDR2 FQNNGV. This CDR3 is 20 amino acids long. With V trimmed by 1 base and J by 0 bases, 14 bases remained unmatched. CDR3 in DNA: TGTGCCAGCAGCTTAGCGGGAGGGACACAGATACCCCTAGCCAAAAACATTCAGTACTTC. This sequence encodes CASSLAGGTQIPLAKNIQYF.

There are a few counts of this clonotype. This sequence joins TRBV7-8 and TRBJ2-5, with 7 positions matching TRBD1. The germline V gene has CDR1 SGHVS and CDR2 FQNEAQ. V gave up 4 bases and J gave up 2 bases; unmatched junction bases: 10. This CDR3 is built from 16 residues. The CDR3 loop is CASSYPRQGLQETQYF. As DNA, the CDR3 is TGTGCCAGCAGCTACCCGCGACAGGGCCTTCAAGAGACCCAGTACTTC.